This is a list of T cell receptor beta chains from one sample in a study of high-grade serous ovarian cancer treatment subgroups. Assay: immunoSEQ multiplex PCR; the TCRdb copy retains only in-frame clones and omits some. Of approximately 4,200 clones in the sample, 78% are singletons; the top ten hold 6.5% to 10%. The specimen was tumor tissue. The source is a human donor with high-grade serous ovarian cancer. The CDR3 runs from the conserved cysteine through the conserved F or W. A D gene is named only where the DNA matches it firmly. A row's size may be missing; if present it is once, few, many or a size class.

size: .
D: .
V: TRBV2
J: TRBJ2-1
CDR3: CASRKRGSYNEQFF
DNA: TGTGCCAGCAGGAAGCGAGGCTCCTACAATGAGCAGTTCTTC

size: few
D: TRBD2
V: TRBV5-4
J: TRBJ2-2
CDR3: CASSLAGGTGELFF
DNA: TGTGCCAGCAGCTTAGCGGGGGGCACCGGGGAGCTGTTTTTT

size: .
D: TRBD1
V: TRBV7-2
J: TRBJ2-7
CDR3: CASSWRQGHEQYF
DNA: TGTGCCAGCAGCTGGAGACAGGGCCACGAGCAGTACTTC

size: .
D: TRBD1
V: TRBV19
J: TRBJ1-3
CDR3: CASQTGSSGNTIYF
DNA: TGTGCCAGTCAGACAGGGAGCTCTGGAAACACCATATATTTT

size: .
D: .
V: TRBV6-1
J: TRBJ2-7
CDR3: CASSGDPLSYEQYF
DNA: TGTGCCAGCAGTGGGGACCCTCTCTCCTACGAGCAGTACTTC

size: .
D: .
V: TRBV14
J: TRBJ2-7
CDR3: CASSQVGQGGEQYF
DNA: TGTGCCAGCAGCCAAGTGGGGCAGGGAGGCGAGCAGTACTTC

size: .
D: .
V: TRBV9
J: TRBJ1-6
CDR3: CASSVGDTESSPLHF
DNA: TGTGCCAGCAGCGTAGGAGACACGGAGAGTTCACCCCTCCACTTT

size: .
D: .
V: TRBV19
J: TRBJ1-3
CDR3: CASSTVLGFSGNTIYF
DNA: TGTGCCAGTAGTACAGTCCTGGGGTTCTCTGGAAACACCATATATTTT

size: .
D: .
V: TRBV5-1
J: TRBJ1-2
CDR3: CASSGSWGSNYGYTF
DNA: TGCGCCAGCAGCGGGAGTTGGGGTTCTAACTATGGCTACACCTTC

size: .
D: TRBD1
V: TRBV6-5
J: TRBJ2-7
CDR3: CASKRQGPSYEQYF
DNA: TGTGCCAGCAAACGACAGGGACCATCCTACGAGCAGTACTTC

size: .
D: .
V: TRBV11-2
J: TRBJ2-5
CDR3: CASSLGQAVFKYF
DNA: TGTGCCAGCAGCTTAGGACAGGCTGTCTTTAAGTACTTC

size: .
D: TRBD1
V: TRBV2
J: TRBJ1-1
CDR3: CASSFTGDTEAFF
DNA: TGTGCCAGCAGTTTCACAGGGGACACTGAAGCTTTCTTT

size: .
D: .
V: TRBV5-1
J: TRBJ2-5
CDR3: CASSLVGREETQYF
DNA: TGCGCCAGCAGCTTGGTCGGCAGGGAAGAGACCCAGTACTTC

size: .
D: TRBD2
V: TRBV6-1
J: TRBJ2-1
CDR3: CASSDEAGGPIEQFF
DNA: TGTGCCAGCAGTGATGAAGCGGGAGGGCCAATTGAGCAGTTCTTC

size: .
D: .
V: TRBV4-1
J: TRBJ1-2
CDR3: CASSQDPGGAYGYTF
DNA: TGCGCCAGCAGCCAAGATCCGGGGGGAGCCTATGGCTACACCTTC

size: few
D: TRBD1
V: TRBV30
J: TRBJ1-1
CDR3: CAWSRGGQGDTEAFF
DNA: TGTGCCTGGAGTAGGGGGGGACAGGGGGACACTGAAGCTTTCTTT

size: .
D: .
V: TRBV19
J: TRBJ2-7
CDR3: CASSIKGGPSYEQYF
DNA: TGTGCCAGTAGTATTAAGGGGGGACCATCCTACGAGCAGTACTTC

size: .
D: TRBD1
V: TRBV6-5
J: TRBJ2-7
CDR3: CASIYTPGQKNEQYF
DNA: TGTGCCAGCATTTACACACCGGGACAGAAGAACGAGCAGTACTTC

size: .
D: .
V: TRBV6-1
J: TRBJ1-3
CDR3: CASSPSRGSGNTIYF
DNA: TGTGCCAGCAGTCCATCTCGGGGGTCTGGAAACACCATATATTTT

size: .
D: .
V: TRBV6-1
J: TRBJ1-6
CDR3: CASTEGWDSPLHF
DNA: TGTGCCAGCACCGAGGGGTGGGATTCACCCCTCCACTTT

size: .
D: .
V: TRBV12-5
J: TRBJ2-1
CDR3: CASGSTENNEQFF
DNA: TGTGCTAGTGGCTCGACAGAGAACAATGAGCAGTTCTTC

size: .
D: .
V: TRBV7-7
J: TRBJ2-2
CDR3: CASSPIMAGELFF
DNA: TGTGCCAGCAGCCCAATTATGGCCGGGGAGCTGTTTTTT

size: .
D: TRBD2
V: TRBV11-2
J: TRBJ2-1
CDR3: CASSTPGTSGYNEQFF
DNA: TGTGCCAGCAGCACCCCGGGGACTAGCGGTTACAATGAGCAGTTCTTC

size: .
D: .
V: TRBV6-1
J: TRBJ2-1
CDR3: CASIPTLLLNEQFF
DNA: TGTGCCAGCATTCCAACACTACTCCTCAATGAGCAGTTCTTC

size: once
D: TRBD2
V: TRBV10-3
J: TRBJ2-1
CDR3: CAISVGGTSFIDNEQFF
DNA: TGTGCCATCAGTGTTGGGGGGACTAGCTTCATCGACAATGAGCAGTTCTTC

size: .
D: .
V: TRBV7-2
J: TRBJ1-2
CDR3: CASSLTGALFGYTF
DNA: TGTGCCAGCAGCCTGACAGGTGCCCTTTTCGGCTACACCTTC

size: .
D: .
V: TRBV5-4
J: TRBJ2-7
CDR3: CASSRGSRIYEQYF
DNA: TGTGCCAGCAGCCGAGGTAGCAGGATCTACGAGCAGTACTTC

size: few
D: .
V: TRBV6-5
J: TRBJ2-5
CDR3: CASSYAYSDETQYF
DNA: TGTGCCAGCAGTTACGCGTATAGCGATGAGACCCAGTACTTC

size: .
D: .
V: TRBV5-6
J: TRBJ1-5
CDR3: CASSLAVAGNQPQHF
DNA: TGTGCCAGCAGCTTGGCCGTGGCAGGGAATCAGCCCCAGCATTTT

size: .
D: .
V: TRBV11-1
J: TRBJ1-6
CDR3: CASSSGGGPASPLHF
DNA: TGTGCCAGCAGCTCGGGTGGGGGCCCCGCTTCACCCCTCCACTTT

size: .
D: .
V: TRBV10-3
J: TRBJ1-5
CDR3: CAIRGAGNQPQHF
DNA: TGTGCCATCAGGGGGGCCGGCAATCAGCCCCAGCATTTT

size: .
D: TRBD2
V: TRBV4-1
J: TRBJ2-1
CDR3: CASSQDGLAGGNYNEQFF
DNA: TGCGCCAGCAGCCAAGATGGGCTAGCGGGGGGAAACTACAATGAGCAGTTCTTC

size: .
D: .
V: TRBV4-1
J: TRBJ1-1
CDR3: CASSHPDGNPYPNTEAFF
DNA: TGCGCCAGCAGCCACCCGGACGGGAACCCTTACCCGAACACTGAAGCTTTCTTT

size: .
D: .
V: TRBV14
J: TRBJ2-3
CDR3: CASSQQRGTQYF
DNA: TGTGCCAGCAGCCAACAACGAGGTACGCAGTATTTT

size: .
D: .
V: TRBV10-1
J: TRBJ1-5
CDR3: CASSDYSLRGPALWRNQPQHF
DNA: TGCGCCAGCAGTGATTATTCCCTTCGAGGCCCGGCCCTATGGCGCAATCAGCCCCAGCATTTT

size: .
D: TRBD1
V: TRBV7-2
J: TRBJ1-2
CDR3: CASSLAWTGGVVEGYTF
DNA: TGTGCCAGCAGCTTAGCCTGGACAGGGGGGGTGGTGGAAGGCTACACCTTC

size: few
D: .
V: TRBV27
J: TRBJ2-7
CDR3: CASSPRDLKVDEQYF
DNA: TGTGCCAGCAGTCCCCGGGATCTTAAGGTGGACGAGCAGTACTTC

size: .
D: .
V: TRBV19
J: TRBJ2-5
CDR3: CASSTGRQETQYF
DNA: TGTGCCAGTAGTACAGGGCGTCAAGAGACCCAGTACTTC

size: once
D: .
V: TRBV7-3
J: TRBJ2-7
CDR3: CASSLRIGRSSSYEQYF
DNA: TGTGCCAGCAGCTTACGTATCGGCAGGTCGAGCTCCTACGAGCAGTACTTC